Listed below are T cell receptor beta chains from one sample, sequenced in a study of blood T cells in healthy people across ages. TCRdb re-called the 5' RACE reads through MiXCR, storing one row per CDR3 protein. Among around 1,800,000 distinct CDR3 sequences, more than 35% were seen once, and the ten largest hold under 30%. Sequencing input: blood. The receptors derive from a human donor in good health. CDR3s include the opening cysteine and the closing phenylalanine or tryptophan.

TRBV27	TRBJ1-1	14	CASSFVGTGDEAFF
TRBV20-1	TRBJ2-6	14	CSATPVSGANVLTF
TRBV7-8	TRBJ1-1	14	CASSGGVLNTEAFF
TRBV5-1	TRBJ2-7	15	CASSYGLAGVYEQYF
TRBV7-8	TRBJ2-4	15	CASSYRTGVDYEQYF
TRBV5-1	TRBJ2-7	15	CASTLTPGRLGEQYF
TRBV4-1	TRBJ2-7	12	CASSRSGAEQYF
TRBV3-1	TRBJ2-5	17	CASSQDKGVGGSETQYF
TRBV14	TRBJ2-1	15	CASSQRRESYNEQFF
TRBV6-5	TRBJ1-4	14	CASSYVGGDEKLFF
TRBV5-1	TRBJ1-6	15	CASSREGQGTSPLHF
TRBV4-3	TRBJ2-1	16	CASSQDRPAGYNEQFF
TRBV5-1	TRBJ2-1	12	CASSLELNEQFF
TRBV7-2	-	16	CASSSPGGGDLYEQYF
TRBV20-1	TRBJ1-2	14	CSARVDRGAYGYTF
TRBV10-3	TRBJ2-7	13	CAISESQGNEQYF
TRBV4-1	TRBJ1-4	15	CASSQDAGAYEKLFF
TRBV28	TRBJ1-2	13	CASSLVGIYGYTF
TRBV7-9	TRBJ1-6	14	CASSLTQGPAPLHF
TRBV20-1	TRBJ2-5	11	CRETQYNEQYF
TRBV10-3	TRBJ2-3	13	CAISGSGTDTQYF
TRBV6-2/TRBV6-3	TRBJ2-1	16	CASGYSMGGRYNEQFF
TRBV7-9	TRBJ1-2	17	CASSLASEDRRNYGYTF
TRBV2	TRBJ1-2	14	CASSQLGQGDGCTF
TRBV7-2	TRBJ2-5	16	CASSPTSGGKQETQYF
TRBV20-1	-	16	CSARPFGRGDPVEQYF
TRBV5-5	TRBJ1-2	15	CASNAGLSNSYGYTF
TRBV10-3	TRBJ2-1	15	CAISESVSAGETQFF
TRBV7-8	TRBJ2-1	18	CASSLGREGRLSYNEQFF
TRBV3-1	TRBJ1-2	13	CASSYQGAVGYTF
TRBV12-3/TRBV12-4	TRBJ2-1	13	CASTGTGWNEQFF
TRBV7-3	TRBJ2-5	15	CASSLEGTRGETQYF
TRBV2	TRBJ2-6	15	CASSEVSSGANVLTF
TRBV5-1	TRBJ1-1	16	CASSLAVDLLNTEAFF
TRBV28	TRBJ2-5	12	CASRGTSVSQYF